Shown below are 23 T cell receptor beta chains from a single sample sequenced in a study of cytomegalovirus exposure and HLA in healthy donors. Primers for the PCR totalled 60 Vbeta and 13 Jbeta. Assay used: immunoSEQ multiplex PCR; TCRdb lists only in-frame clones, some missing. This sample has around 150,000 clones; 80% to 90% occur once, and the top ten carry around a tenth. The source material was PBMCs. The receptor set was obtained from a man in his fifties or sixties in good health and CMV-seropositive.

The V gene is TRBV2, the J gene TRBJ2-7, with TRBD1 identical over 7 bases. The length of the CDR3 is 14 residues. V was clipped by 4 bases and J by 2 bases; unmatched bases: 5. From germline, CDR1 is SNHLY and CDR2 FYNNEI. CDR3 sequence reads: CASSGDSNTYEQYF. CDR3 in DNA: TGTGCCAGCAGTGGGGACAGCAACACCTACGAGCAGTACTTC.

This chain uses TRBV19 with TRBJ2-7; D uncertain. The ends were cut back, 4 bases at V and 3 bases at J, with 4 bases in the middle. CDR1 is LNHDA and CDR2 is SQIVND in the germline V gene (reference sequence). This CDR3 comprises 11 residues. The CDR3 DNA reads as TGTGCCAGTAGTAGCTACTACGAGCAGTACTTC. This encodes CASSSYYEQYF.

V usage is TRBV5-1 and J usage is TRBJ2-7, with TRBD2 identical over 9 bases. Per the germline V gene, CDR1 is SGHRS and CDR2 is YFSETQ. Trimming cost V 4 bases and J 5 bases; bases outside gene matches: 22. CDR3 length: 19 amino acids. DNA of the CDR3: TGCGCCAGCAGCGCACAGGGGTTTCTTGCGGGAGGGCCGATAGACGAGCAGTACTTC. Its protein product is CASSAQGFLAGGPIDEQYF.

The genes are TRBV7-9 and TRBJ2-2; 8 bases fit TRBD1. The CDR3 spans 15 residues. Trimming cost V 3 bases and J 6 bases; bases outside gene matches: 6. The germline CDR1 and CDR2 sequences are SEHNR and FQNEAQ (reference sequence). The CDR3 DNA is TGTGCCAGCAGCTTTTTGACAGGGGATTCCGGGGAGCTGTTTTTT. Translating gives CASSFLTGDSGELFF.

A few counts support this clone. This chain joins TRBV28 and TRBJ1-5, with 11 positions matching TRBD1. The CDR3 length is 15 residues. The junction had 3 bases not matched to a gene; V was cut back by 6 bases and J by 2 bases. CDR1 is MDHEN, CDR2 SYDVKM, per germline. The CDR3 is CASSWTGGRNQPQHF. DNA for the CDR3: TGTGCCAGCAGCTGGACAGGGGGCCGCAATCAGCCCCAGCATTTT.

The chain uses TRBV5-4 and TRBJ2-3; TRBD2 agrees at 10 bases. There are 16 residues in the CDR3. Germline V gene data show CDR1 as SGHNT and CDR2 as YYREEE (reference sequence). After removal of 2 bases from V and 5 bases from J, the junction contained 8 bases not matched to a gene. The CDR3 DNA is TGTGCCAGCAGCTTTTATCAACTAGCGGGGAAAGATACGCAGTATTTT. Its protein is CASSFYQLAGKDTQYF.

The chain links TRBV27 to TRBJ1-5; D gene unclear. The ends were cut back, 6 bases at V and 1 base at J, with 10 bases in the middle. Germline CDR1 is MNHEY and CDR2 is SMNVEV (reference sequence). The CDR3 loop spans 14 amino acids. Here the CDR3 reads CASSSHGSNQPQHF. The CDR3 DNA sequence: TGTGCCAGCAGCAGTCACGGGAGCAATCAGCCCCAGCATTTT.

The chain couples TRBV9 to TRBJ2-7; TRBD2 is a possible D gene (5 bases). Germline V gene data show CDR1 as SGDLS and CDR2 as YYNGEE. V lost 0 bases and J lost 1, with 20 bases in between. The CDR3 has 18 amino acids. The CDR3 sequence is CASSVDVAGRFGSYEQYF. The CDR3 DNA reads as TGTGCCAGCAGCGTAGATGTGGCGGGCAGGTTTGGGTCCTACGAGCAGTACTTC.

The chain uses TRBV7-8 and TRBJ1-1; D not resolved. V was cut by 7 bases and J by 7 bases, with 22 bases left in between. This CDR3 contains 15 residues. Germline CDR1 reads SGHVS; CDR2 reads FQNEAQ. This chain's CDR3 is CASIPPRGLRSEAFF. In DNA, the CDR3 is TGTGCCAGCATCCCCCCGAGAGGGCTTAGGAGTGAAGCTTTCTTT.

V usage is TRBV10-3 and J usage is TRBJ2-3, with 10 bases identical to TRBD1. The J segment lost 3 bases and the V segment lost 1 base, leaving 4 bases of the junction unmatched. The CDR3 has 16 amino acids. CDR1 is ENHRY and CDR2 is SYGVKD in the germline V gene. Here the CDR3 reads CAISELGQGRTDTQYF. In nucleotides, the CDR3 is TGTGCCATCAGTGAGTTGGGACAGGGGCGGACAGATACGCAGTATTTT.

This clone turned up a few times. The CDR3 spells CASSTTGAYEQYF. The CDR3 nucleotides are TGTGCCAGTAGTACGACAGGGGCCTACGAGCAGTACTTC. This chain connects TRBV19 to TRBJ2-7, with 8 bases identical to TRBD1. V gave up 4 bases and J gave up 2 bases; unmatched junction bases: 1. The CDR3 has 13 amino acids. CDR1 and CDR2 (germline): LNHDA, SQIVND (reference sequence).

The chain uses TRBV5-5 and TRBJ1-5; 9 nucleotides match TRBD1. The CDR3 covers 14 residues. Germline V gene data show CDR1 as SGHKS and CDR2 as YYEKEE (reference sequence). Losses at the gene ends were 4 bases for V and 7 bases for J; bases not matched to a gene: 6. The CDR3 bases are TGTGCCAGCAGCCGGGACAGGGATGACCAGCCCCAGCATTTT. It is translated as CASSRDRDDQPQHF.

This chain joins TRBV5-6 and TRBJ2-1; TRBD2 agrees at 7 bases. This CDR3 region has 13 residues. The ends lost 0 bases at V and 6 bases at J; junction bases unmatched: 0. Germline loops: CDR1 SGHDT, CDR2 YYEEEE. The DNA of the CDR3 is TGTGCCAGCAGCTTGGCGGGGGGCAATGAGCAGTTCTTC. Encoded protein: CASSLAGGNEQFF.

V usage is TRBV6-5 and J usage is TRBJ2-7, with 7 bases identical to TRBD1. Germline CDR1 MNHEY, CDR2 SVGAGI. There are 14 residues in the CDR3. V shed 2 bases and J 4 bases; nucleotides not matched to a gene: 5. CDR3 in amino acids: CASSYVGTAYEQYF. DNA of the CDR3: TGTGCCAGCAGTTACGTGGGGACAGCTTACGAGCAGTACTTC.

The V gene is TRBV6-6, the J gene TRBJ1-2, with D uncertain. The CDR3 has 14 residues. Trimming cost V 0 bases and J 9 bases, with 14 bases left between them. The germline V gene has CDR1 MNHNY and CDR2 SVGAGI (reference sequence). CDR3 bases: TGTGCCAGCAGTTACTCCCCGGAGGGCGCGAGCTACACCTTC. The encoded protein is CASSYSPEGASYTF.

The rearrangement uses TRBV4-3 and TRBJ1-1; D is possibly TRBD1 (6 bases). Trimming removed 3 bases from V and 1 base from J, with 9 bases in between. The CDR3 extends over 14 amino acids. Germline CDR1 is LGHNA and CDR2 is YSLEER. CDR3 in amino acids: CASSHGQSNTEAFF. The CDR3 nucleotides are TGCGCCAGCAGCCACGGACAGTCGAACACTGAAGCTTTCTTT.

CDR3 residues: CAWGTSGTYNEQFF. Here the CDR3 DNA reads TGTGCCTGGGGAACTAGCGGCACCTACAATGAGCAGTTCTTC. J is TRBJ2-1 and V is TRBV30, with 8 bases that match TRBD2. Germline trimming cut 5 bases from V and 2 bases from J; bases unmatched to any gene: 5. The CDR3 sequence is 14 residues long. Germline CDR1 is GTSNPN and CDR2 is SVGIG (reference sequence).

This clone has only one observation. Written as DNA, the CDR3 is TGTGCCAGCAGACGGACTAGCGGGGGGGAGACCCAGTACTTC. This sequence encodes CASRRTSGGETQYF. V gene TRBV7-9 combines with J gene TRBJ2-5, with 14 bases fitting TRBD2. V was pared by 6 bases and J by 5 bases, with 2 bases of the junction left unmatched. Germline loops: CDR1 SEHNR, CDR2 FQNEAQ (reference sequence). The CDR3 totals 14 residues.

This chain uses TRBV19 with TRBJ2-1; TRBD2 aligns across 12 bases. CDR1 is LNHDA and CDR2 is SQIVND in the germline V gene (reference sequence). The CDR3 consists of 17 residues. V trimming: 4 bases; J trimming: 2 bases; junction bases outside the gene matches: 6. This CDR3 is CASSTRLAGDPYNEQFF. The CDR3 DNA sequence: TGTGCCAGTAGTACCCGACTAGCGGGAGACCCCTACAATGAGCAGTTCTTC.

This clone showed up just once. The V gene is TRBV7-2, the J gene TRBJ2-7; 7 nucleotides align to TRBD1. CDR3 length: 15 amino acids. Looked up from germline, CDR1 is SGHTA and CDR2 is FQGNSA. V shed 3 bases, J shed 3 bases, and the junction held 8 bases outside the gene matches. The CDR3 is CASSFGFDRDYEQYF. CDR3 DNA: TGTGCCAGCAGCTTTGGATTCGACAGGGACTACGAGCAGTACTTC.

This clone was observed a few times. The CDR3 protein is CASSLQGGVPDTQYF. For the CDR3, the DNA is TGTGCCAGCAGCCTACAGGGGGGGGTCCCAGATACGCAGTATTTT. V usage is TRBV25-1 and J usage is TRBJ2-3; tentatively, D is TRBD1 (8 bases). Germline assignment: CDR1 MGHDK and CDR2 SYGVNS. The CDR3 spans 15 residues. Between the trimmed V and J ends, which lost 6 bases and 4 bases, there was a span of 17 bases.

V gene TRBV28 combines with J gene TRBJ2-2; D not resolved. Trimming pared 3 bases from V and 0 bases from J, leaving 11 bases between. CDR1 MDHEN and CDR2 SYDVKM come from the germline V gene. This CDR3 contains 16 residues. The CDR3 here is CASSFLDRANTGELFF. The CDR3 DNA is TGTGCCAGCAGTTTCCTAGACCGGGCGAACACCGGGGAGCTGTTTTTT.

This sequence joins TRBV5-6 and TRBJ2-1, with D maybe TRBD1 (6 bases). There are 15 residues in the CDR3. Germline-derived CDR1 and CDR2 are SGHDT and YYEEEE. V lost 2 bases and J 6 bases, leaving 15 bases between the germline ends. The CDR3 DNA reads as TGTGCCAGCAGCTTCGGCCAGGGGTTCGGCAATGAGCAGTTCTTC. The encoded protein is CASSFGQGFGNEQFF.